This T cell receptor beta chain was identified in a study of cytomegalovirus exposure and HLA in healthy donors. Across the whole study: A later analysis reported the same platform for the roughly 120 validation repertoires and the approximately 700 first-cohort repertoires. Study-level findings and limits: According to the study, roughly 160 TCR beta chains were cytomegalovirus-associated. As confirmed in vitro, a few CMV-associated chains were specific for CMV antigens. Whilst most TCR sequences proved rare, a subset of public TCRs occurred across many donors.

The protocol was immunoSEQ multiplex PCR, while the TCRdb copy is restricted to in-frame clones and leaves out a portion. The data hold approximately 44,000 clones, with 88% observed a single time. This clone was seen ten or more times. The antigen is undetermined. This CDR3 contains 16 residues. V trimming: 4 bases; J trimming: 1 base; junction bases outside the gene matches: 8. The germline V gene encodes CDR1 SGHTA and CDR2 FQGNSA. V gene TRBV7-2 combines with J gene TRBJ1-1; 8 bases agree with TRBD1. Sequenced input: PBMCs. This sequence was found in a woman in her 30s in good health and CMV-seronegative. The CDR3 DNA sequence: TGTGCCAGCAGCTACAGGACAGGGAGAGGGAACACTGAAGCTTTCTTT. Encoded protein: CASSYRTGRGNTEAFF.